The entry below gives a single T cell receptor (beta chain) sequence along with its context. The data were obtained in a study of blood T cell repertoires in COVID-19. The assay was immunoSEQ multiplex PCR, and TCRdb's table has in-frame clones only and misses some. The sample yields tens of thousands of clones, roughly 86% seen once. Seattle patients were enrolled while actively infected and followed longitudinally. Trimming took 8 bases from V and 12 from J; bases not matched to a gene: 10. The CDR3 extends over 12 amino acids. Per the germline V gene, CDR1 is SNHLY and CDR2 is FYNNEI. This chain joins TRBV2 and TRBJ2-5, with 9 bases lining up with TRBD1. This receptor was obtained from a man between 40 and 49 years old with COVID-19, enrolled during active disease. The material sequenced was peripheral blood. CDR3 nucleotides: TGTGCCAGCCTCTTCACCGGGACAGGGAAGTACTTC. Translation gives CASLFTGTGKYF.